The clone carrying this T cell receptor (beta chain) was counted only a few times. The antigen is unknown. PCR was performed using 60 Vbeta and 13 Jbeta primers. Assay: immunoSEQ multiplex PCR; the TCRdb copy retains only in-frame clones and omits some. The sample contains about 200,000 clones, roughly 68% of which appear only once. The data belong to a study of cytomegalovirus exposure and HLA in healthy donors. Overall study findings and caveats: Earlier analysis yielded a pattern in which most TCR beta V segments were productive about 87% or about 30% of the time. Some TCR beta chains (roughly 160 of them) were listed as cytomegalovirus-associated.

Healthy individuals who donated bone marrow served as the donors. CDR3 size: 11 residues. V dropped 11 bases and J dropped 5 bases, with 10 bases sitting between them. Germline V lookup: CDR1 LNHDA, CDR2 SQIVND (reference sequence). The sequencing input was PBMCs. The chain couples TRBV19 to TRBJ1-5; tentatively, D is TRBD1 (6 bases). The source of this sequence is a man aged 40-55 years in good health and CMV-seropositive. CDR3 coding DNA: TGTGCCGTAGGGGGTTATCAGCCCCAGCATTTT. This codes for CAVGGYQPQHF.